Below, 6 T cell receptor beta chains from the same sample are listed, as sequenced in a study of OX40 agonist ivuxolimab in advanced cancers. Produced via immunoSEQ multiplex PCR; TCRdb's table is partial and in-frame only. The sample lists under 100,000 clones, about four fifths seen once, with more than 0.5% in the top ten. Sequencing was performed on CD4+ or CD8+ T cells sorted from blood, taken in a trial of the OX40 agonist ivuxolimab. The source is an adult with an advanced solid tumor such as melanoma, head and neck, liver or kidney cancer.

In DNA form, the CDR3 reads TGTGCCAGCAGCTTGGGTAATTGGGCCGGGGAGCTGTTTTTT. It codes for CASSLGNWAGELFF. V and J are TRBV7-9 and TRBJ2-2; D gene unclear. The CDR3 length is 14 residues. V lost 3 bases to trimming and J lost 6 bases, with 11 bases between them. Germline CDR1 reads SEHNR; CDR2 reads FQNEAQ (reference sequence).

This chain links TRBV29-1 with TRBJ2-5; 7 bases align to TRBD1. V trimming: 5 bases; J trimming: 5 bases; junction bases outside the gene matches: 5. The CDR3 is made up of 12 amino acids. CDR1 is SQVTM, CDR2 ANQGSEA, per germline. CDR3 DNA sequence: TGCAGCGTTAACAGGGGCCGCGAGACCCAGTACTTC. Its translation: CSVNRGRETQYF.

Turning to this clone: One end of the junction fails to match germline, which may point to a read error. The chain has TRBV5-1 and TRBJ1-3; tentatively, D is TRBD1 (5 bases). This CDR3 has 12 residues. Germline loops: CDR1 SGHRS, CDR2 YFSETQ. DNA for the CDR3: TGCGCCAGCAGCAGGGACGGGCAGGTCTTCTCTTTT. Translated, it gives CASSRDGQVFSF.

V and J are TRBV2 and TRBJ2-1; the match to TRBD2 covers 8 bases. V gave up 4 bases and J gave up 9 bases; unmatched junction bases: 11. The CDR3 contains 15 residues. Germline-derived CDR1 and CDR2 are SNHLY and FYNNEI. CDR3 protein: CASSGSGGLLSEQFF. The CDR3 DNA is TGTGCCAGCAGTGGAAGCGGGGGCCTTTTAAGTGAGCAGTTCTTC. Full variable domain (remainder filled in from reference TRBV2 and TRBJ2-1): EPEVTQTPSHQVTQMGQEVILRCVPISNHLYFYWYRQILGQKVEFLVSFYNNEISEKSEIFDDQFSVERPDGSNFTLKIRSTKLEDSAMYFCASSGSGGLLSEQFFGPGTRLTVL.

The chain is built from TRBV9 and TRBJ2-7, with D perhaps matching TRBD1 or TRBD2 (6 bases each). The CDR3 covers 15 residues. The germline gives CDR1 SGDLS, CDR2 YYNGEE. The V end was cut by 0 bases, the J end by 1 base, with 11 bases between. The CDR3: CASSVGGTTSYEQYF. The CDR3 DNA follows: TGTGCCAGCAGCGTAGGCGGGACAACTTCCTACGAGCAGTACTTC. Complete variable domain (other parts from reference TRBV9 and TRBJ2-7): DSGVTQTPKHLITATGQRVTLRCSPRSGDLSVYWYQQSLDQGLQFLIQYYNGEERAKGNILERFSAQQFPDLHSELNLSSLELGDSALYFCASSVGGTTSYEQYFGPGTRLTVT.

J is TRBJ1-4 and V is TRBV5-1; no clear D. This CDR3 is 14 amino acids long. The germline V and J ends were trimmed by 4 bases and 6 bases, with 13 bases remaining between them. Germline-derived CDR1 and CDR2 are SGHRS and YFSETQ. CDR3: CASSPPGSHEKLFF. As DNA, the CDR3 is TGCGCCAGCAGCCCCCCGGGGAGTCATGAAAAACTGTTTTTT.